This TCR beta chain was identified in a study of shared T cell receptors in the human thymus. Method: immunoSEQ multiplex PCR; TCRdb's copy keeps in-frame clones and lacks some. The data hold some 660,000 clones, with roughly 86% observed a single time. Germline CDR1 and CDR2: LGHNA and YSLEER. The CDR3 contains 18 residues. V lost 1 base to trimming and J lost 5 bases; unmatched junction nucleotides: 13. This sample also belongs to another study, concerning human thymus T cells.

The rearrangement joins TRBV4-3 to TRBJ2-1; 8 bases agree with TRBD1. Sequenced material: thymocytes. This clonotype was sampled from a boy younger than two with a congenital heart defect. The CDR3 loop is CASSQGSRPGTGHNEQFF. The CDR3 region has the DNA TGCGCCAGCAGCCAAGGCAGTCGGCCCGGGACAGGTCACAATGAGCAGTTCTTC.